This TCR beta chain was captured in a study of blood T cells in healthy people across ages. Primed by a sample-barcoded 5' primer and a J-beta primer mix, a second PCR proceeded for roughly 6 to 12 cycles. Each CDR3 protein is one row after TCRdb ran MiXCR on the 5' RACE reads. The table shows 750,000 to 950,000 distinct CDR3 sequences, with around 24% occurring only once. Worth noting for this clonotype: The antigen is undetermined.

Study findings and constraints: Because sorting was not performed, PBMCs prevented conclusive naive versus antigen-experienced comparison.

The CDR3 consists of 16 residues. In germline, CDR1 is MGHRA, CDR2 YSYEKL. With 0 bases removed from V and 4 bases from J, the gap between germline ends came to 15 bases. The same data also went into a second study, on T cells of mothers and their children. Per that study: Donation involved a few healthy Caucasian mothers and the six children that they had. Reads recorded for TCR beta CDR3 numbered over 9 million per mother and several million per child. Relative to unrelated pairs, biologically related mother-child dyads exhibited marginally greater, non-significant overlap.

Input material: blood. The rearrangement joins TRBV4-1 to TRBJ2-5, with D perhaps TRBD2 (6 bases). This receptor was obtained from a boy between 10 and 17 years old in good health. In DNA, the CDR3 is TGCGCCAGCAGCCAAGAGGGGCGGGGCTTCCGAGAGACCCAGTACTTC. Amino acids: CASSQEGRGFRETQYF.